What follows is one TCR beta chain and its context. The antigen is unknown. J gave up 5 bases and V 2 bases, and 7 bases lay outside the gene matches. The CDR3 length is 15 residues. Germline lookup yields CDR1 SGHTA and CDR2 FQGTGA. These data belong to a study of regulatory T cells in long-lasting Graves disease. Findings and limits, study-wide: Newly diagnosed patients had higher TCR diversity than persistent Graves' patients did. The study found TRBV28, TRBJ1-2 and TRBJ2-5 favored in persistent disease.

Indicated time point: persistent/refractory GD, antithyroid drugs over 5 years with positive TRAb. PBMC RNA was the source of the TCR library. With EDTA tubes as the receptacles, about 9 milliliters of peripheral blood were drawn. TCR beta libraries were built with iRepertoire HTBI primers and Arm-PCR of CDR3 regions. Each CDR3 protein is one row after TCRdb ran MiXCR on the multiplex PCR reads. The sample shows 650,000 to 700,000 distinct CDR3 sequences, about 32% of them seen only once. The gene calls are TRBV7-3 and TRBJ2-5, with 8 bases matching TRBD1. This sequence was found in a female donor with Graves disease. The sequencing here drew on peripheral blood mononuclear cells (PBMCs), taken when the disease was refractory, from a patient treated with antithyroid drugs. The CDR3 protein is CASSLQGASGETQYF. Here the CDR3 DNA reads TGTGCCAGCAGCTTACAGGGGGCTTCGGGCGAGACCCAGTACTTC.